The clone carrying this T cell receptor (beta chain) has ten or more counts. The sample is drawn from a study of neurological immune-mediated disorders. CDR1 SGHRS and CDR2 YFSETQ come from the germline V gene. The CDR3 spans 14 residues. V shed 5 bases and J shed 8 bases, with 14 bases lying between them. Synthesis of cDNA was performed by 5'RACE using 10-nucleotide random UMIs. Each CDR3 protein gets one entry after TCRdb re-called the 5' RACE reads with MiXCR. This sample has 35,000 to 40,000 distinct CDR3 sequences, with roughly 2.5% found just once. Sequencing was carried out using PBMCs. V is TRBV5-1 and J is TRBJ1-6; no reliable D call. The clonotype originates from a man aged 50 to 60 with multiple sclerosis. Here the CDR3 DNA reads TGCGCCAGCAGGGACGTACCGCGGGATTCACCCCTCCACTTT. Its translation: CASRDVPRDSPLHF.